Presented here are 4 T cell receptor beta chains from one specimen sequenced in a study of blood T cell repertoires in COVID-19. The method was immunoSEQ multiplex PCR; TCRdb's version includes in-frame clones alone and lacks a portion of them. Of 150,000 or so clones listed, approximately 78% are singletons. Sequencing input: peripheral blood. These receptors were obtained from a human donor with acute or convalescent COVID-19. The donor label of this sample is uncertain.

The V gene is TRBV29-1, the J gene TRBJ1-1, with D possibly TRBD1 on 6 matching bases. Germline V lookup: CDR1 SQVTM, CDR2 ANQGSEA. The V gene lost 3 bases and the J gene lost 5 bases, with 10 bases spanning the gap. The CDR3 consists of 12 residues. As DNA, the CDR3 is TGCAGCGTTGAGGAAGGGGGAACTGAAGCTTTCTTT. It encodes CSVEEGGTEAFF.

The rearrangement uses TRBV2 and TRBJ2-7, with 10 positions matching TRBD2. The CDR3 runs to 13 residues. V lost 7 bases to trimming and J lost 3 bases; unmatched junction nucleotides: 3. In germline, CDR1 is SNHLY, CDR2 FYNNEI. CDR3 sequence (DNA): TGTGCCAGCAAACTAGCGGGGATCTACGAGCAGTACTTC. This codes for CASKLAGIYEQYF.

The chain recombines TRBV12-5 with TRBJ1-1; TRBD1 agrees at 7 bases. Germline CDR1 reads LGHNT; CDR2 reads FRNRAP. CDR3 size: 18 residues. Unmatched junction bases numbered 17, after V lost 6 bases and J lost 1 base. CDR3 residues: CASGPRPHLGQTNTEAFF. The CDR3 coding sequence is TGTGCTAGTGGACCCCGGCCCCACTTGGGACAGACGAACACTGAAGCTTTCTTT.

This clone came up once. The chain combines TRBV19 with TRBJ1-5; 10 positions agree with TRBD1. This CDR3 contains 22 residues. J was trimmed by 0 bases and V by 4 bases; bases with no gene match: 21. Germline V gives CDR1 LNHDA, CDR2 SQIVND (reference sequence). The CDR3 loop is CASSTNTGTGDIRRISNQPQHF. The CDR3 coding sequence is TGTGCCAGTAGTACCAACACCGGGACAGGGGACATTAGACGTATTAGCAATCAGCCCCAGCATTTT. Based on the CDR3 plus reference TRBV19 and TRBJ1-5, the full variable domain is DGGITQSPKYLFRKEGQNVTLSCEQNLNHDAMYWYRQDPGQGLRLIYYSQIVNDFQKGDIAEGYSVSREKKESFPLTVTSAQKNPTAFYLCASSTNTGTGDIRRISNQPQHFGDGTRLSIL.